This TCR beta chain was sequenced for a study of CD8 T cells in ankylosing spondylitis. Quantitative 5'-RACE was performed with molecular barcodes, and it yielded the TCR beta libraries. TCRdb fed the 5' RACE reads into MiXCR, producing one record per CDR3 protein. The sample lists a few hundred thousand distinct CDR3 sequences, under 30% occurring once. A remark on this clonotype: Its antigen is unknown. At one end, the junction sequence differs from germline, possibly due to a read error.

The CDR3 loop spans 14 amino acids. Germline V CDR1 and CDR2: SGHTA, FQGNSA. General study points: A TCR beta motif of several highly homologous variants seemed to mark ankylosing spondylitis blood. Previously reported in reactive arthritis synovial fluid and blood were some of the motif variants.

The V gene is TRBV7-2, the J gene TRBJ2-2; a weak D match, TRBD2 (5 bases). Sequenced input: blood, either unsorted or a sorted T cell fraction (not recorded which). The origin of this receptor is a male donor with ankylosing spondylitis or in good health (not recorded which). Here the CDR3 reads CARSLGLNTGELFF. Here the CDR3 DNA reads TGTGCCCGCAGCTTAGGACTGAACACCGGGGAGCTGTTTTTT.